The sequence of this T cell receptor (beta chain) was determined in a study of blood T cell repertoires in COVID-19. Study in general: Spain, Italy and the United States supplied samples that represented acute and convalescent COVID-19. PBMCs, B-cell-depleted T cells, or T cells provided the cDNA or gDNA that made up the material.

The junction had 5 bases not matched to a gene; V was cut back by 8 bases and J by 4 bases. CDR1 MNHEY and CDR2 SVGAGI come from the germline V gene. The CDR3 contains 13 residues. Methods used by the authors: Quantification of nucleated cells was approximated via reference gene primer amplification. TCRdb keeps only in-frame clones here, not all; method: immunoSEQ multiplex PCR. V and J calls and clone size are copied from that table; D and trimming were computed from the DNA. This repertoire shows over 150,000 clones, over 80% found once; its top ten account for 6.5% to 7.5%. Only one count was recorded for this clone.

The material sequenced was peripheral blood. This clonotype was sampled from a woman aged 40 to 50 with COVID-19, enrolled during active disease. The rearrangement joins TRBV6-5 to TRBJ1-1; TRBD1 aligns across 9 bases. The CDR3 bases are TGTGCCAGCGGGGACAGGGTGGGCACTGAAGCTTTCTTT. The encoded protein is CASGDRVGTEAFF.